The rows below give T cell receptor beta chains drawn from one sample of a study of cytomegalovirus exposure and HLA in healthy donors. TCRdb's copy holds only in-frame clones and misses some; the assay was immunoSEQ multiplex PCR. In the table there are 150,000 or so clones, 84% of which are singletons. Sample: PBMCs. These receptors originate from a man aged 30-40 years in good health and CMV-seropositive. Both conserved end residues are part of each CDR3. The D gene is left open where the match is weak. Clone size is given for some rows only: seen once, a few or many times, or a class if the clone is expanded.

D	size	V	J	length	CDR3	DNA
-	-	TRBV9	TRBJ1-1	13	CASSVGGPTEAFF	TGTGCCAGCAGCGTAGGAGGGCCCACTGAAGCTTTCTTT
-	-	TRBV5-1	TRBJ1-2	15	CASSPQTMTNYGYTF	TGCGCCAGCAGCCCCCAGACAATGACCAACTATGGCTACACCTTC
TRBD1	-	TRBV4-2	TRBJ1-1	14	CASSQDGRQGEAFF	TGTGCCAGCAGCCAAGATGGGCGACAGGGTGAAGCTTTCTTT
TRBD1	-	TRBV9	TRBJ1-5	15	CASSVSRGLGQPQHF	TGTGCCAGCAGCGTAAGCAGGGGGCTAGGACAGCCCCAGCATTTT
TRBD2	-	TRBV7-6	TRBJ2-1	18	CASSLEGTGGPPYNEQFF	TGTGCCAGCAGCTTAGAGGGTACGGGGGGACCTCCCTACAATGAGCAGTTCTTC
TRBD1	few	TRBV11-2	TRBJ2-7	15	CASSLSTGGYYEQYF	TGTGCCAGCAGCTTATCGACAGGGGGCTACTACGAGCAGTACTTC
-	few	TRBV2	TRBJ2-3	11	CASTKTDTQYF	TGTGCCAGCACTAAGACAGATACGCAGTATTTT
-	-	TRBV27	TRBJ2-5	15	CASSPSGQSQETQYF	TGTGCCAGCAGCCCGAGTGGACAGTCTCAAGAGACCCAGTACTTC
TRBD2	-	TRBV28	TRBJ2-7	14	CASSPAGARYEQYF	TGTGCCAGCAGTCCAGCGGGAGCCCGGTACGAGCAGTACTTC
TRBD2	-	TRBV30	TRBJ2-7	14	CAWSGVGGYYEQYF	TGTGCCTGGAGTGGAGTGGGGGGGTACTACGAGCAGTACTTC
TRBD1	few	TRBV28	TRBJ1-6	15	CASSPPGQNNSPLHF	TGTGCCAGCAGTCCGCCGGGACAGAATAATTCACCCCTCCACTTT
-	-	TRBV5-4	TRBJ2-5	15	CASSFRAGGQETQYF	TGTGCCAGCAGCTTCCGAGCGGGCGGCCAAGAGACCCAGTACTTC
-	-	TRBV6-5	TRBJ1-1	13	CASSKETNTEAFF	TGTGCCAGCAGTAAGGAGACGAACACTGAAGCTTTCTTT
-	-	TRBV19	TRBJ1-1	15	CASSTLGQLNTEAFF	TGTGCCAGTAGTACCCTAGGACAGTTGAACACTGAAGCTTTCTTT
TRBD1	once	TRBV6-5	TRBJ1-2	13	CASAQGAIRGYTF	TGTGCCAGCGCTCAGGGGGCCATCCGGGGCTACACCTTC
TRBD1	once	TRBV10-3	TRBJ2-7	14	CAISPGTGLYEQYF	TGTGCCATCAGCCCCGGGACAGGCCTCTACGAGCAGTACTTC
-	-	TRBV29-1	TRBJ1-2	12	CSVDRGGGGYTF	TGCAGCGTTGACAGGGGAGGGGGAGGCTACACCTTC
-	-	TRBV7-2	TRBJ1-1	13	CASSLGPVAEAFF	TGTGCCAGCAGCTTGGGGCCGGTAGCTGAAGCTTTCTTT
-	-	TRBV20-1	TRBJ2-2	11	CSAPCTGELFF	TGCAGTGCCCCATGCACCGGGGAGCTGTTTTTT
TRBD2	-	TRBV28	TRBJ2-2	13	CASLAGGPGELFF	TGTGCCAGCTTAGCGGGGGGGCCCGGGGAGCTGTTTTTT
TRBD2	-	TRBV5-1	TRBJ2-7	14	CASSPGGLAGEQYF	TGCGCCAGCAGCCCCGGGGGGTTAGCTGGGGAGCAGTACTTC
TRBD1	once	TRBV7-3	TRBJ2-5	14	CASSFDRAQETQYF	TGTGCCAGCAGCTTCGACAGGGCCCAAGAGACCCAGTACTTC
-	-	TRBV5-5	TRBJ2-2	13	CASSPVSTGELFF	TGTGCCAGCAGCCCCGTATCCACCGGGGAGCTGTTTTTT
TRBD2	-	TRBV6-6	TRBJ2-1	13	CASLAGGFNEQFF	TGTGCCAGCCTCGCGGGGGGGTTCAATGAGCAGTTCTTC
-	once	TRBV28	TRBJ2-1	12	CASRRRDHEQFF	TGTGCCAGCCGAAGGAGGGACCATGAGCAGTTCTTC
TRBD1	-	TRBV6-1	TRBJ1-5	14	CASSDRVDNQPQHF	TGTGCCAGCAGCGACAGGGTGGACAATCAGCCCCAGCATTTT
TRBD1	-	TRBV29-1	TRBJ1-2	10	CSETTGEVTF	TGCAGCGAAACTACAGGGGAAGTCACCTTC
-	-	TRBV7-9	TRBJ2-3	14	CASSPLNGAYTQYF	TGTGCCAGCAGCCCATTAAATGGGGCGTATACGCAGTATTTT
TRBD1	-	TRBV2	TRBJ2-5	16	CASSFPDRGRSETQYF	TGTGCCAGCAGCTTCCCGGACAGGGGGCGATCCGAGACCCAGTACTTC
-	-	TRBV7-9	TRBJ1-4	15	CASSDPGRGNEKLFF	TGTGCCAGCAGCGACCCTGGACGGGGGAATGAAAAACTGTTTTTT
-	-	TRBV19	TRBJ2-5	14	CATSQSQPGETQYF	TGTGCCACCAGTCAGAGCCAGCCCGGGGAGACCCAGTACTTC